This entry features one T cell receptor beta chain sequence. CDR1 SGHRS and CDR2 YFSETQ come from the germline V gene. V lost 4 bases, J lost 3 bases, and 13 bases lay in between. CDR3 size: 14 residues. The record originates from a study of blood T cell repertoires in COVID-19. Original processing notes: Amplification from reference gene primers served as the basis for estimated nucleated cell counts. Only in-frame clones appear in the TCRdb table, and some are missing; sequencing was by immunoSEQ multiplex PCR. V and J calls and clone size are those listed in that table; D and trimming were worked out from the DNA. The sample contains 250,000 to 300,000 clones, 88% of which appear only once. The Seattle patients joined while their infection was active and were tracked longitudinally afterward.

The sequencing input was peripheral blood. The clonotype comes from a woman aged 30 to 39 with COVID-19, enrolled during active disease. The chain has TRBV5-1 and TRBJ1-1; weak D call: TRBD1 (6 bases). This CDR3 reads CASSTGTFYTEAFF. The CDR3 nucleotides read TGCGCCAGCAGCACGGGGACATTTTACACTGAAGCTTTCTTT. Based on the CDR3 plus reference TRBV5-1 and TRBJ1-1, the full variable domain is KAGVTQTPRYLIKTRGQQVTLSCSPISGHRSVSWYQQTPGQGLQFLFEYFSETQRNKGNFPGRFSGRQFSNSRSEMNVSTLELGDSALYLCASSTGTFYTEAFFGQGTRLTVV.